This TCR beta chain comes out of a study of T cell responses to AZD1222 COVID-19 vaccine. General study findings and limits: At study baseline, merely a handful of AZD1222 recipients were seropositive.

On this clone itself: Its antigen is unidentified.

Assay: immunoSEQ multiplex PCR; the TCRdb copy retains only in-frame clones and omits some. The sample contains over 130,000 clones, 90% of which appear only once. The CDR3 loop spans 13 amino acids. Deletions cut 1 base from V and 3 bases from J, with 7 bases between. The source was peripheral blood, collected 28 days after the second AZD1222 dose. V and J are TRBV12-3 or TRBV12-4 and TRBJ2-7; D might be TRBD2 (5 bases). This clonotype originated in an adult who received the AZD1222 COVID-19 vaccine. The CDR3 region is CASSLGGSYEQYF. The CDR3 DNA follows: TGTGCCAGCAGTTTAGGAGGGAGCTACGAGCAGTACTTC.